This T cell receptor (beta chain) emerged from a study of T cells in Graves' hyperthyroidism and ophthalmopathy. Overall study findings and caveats: Separating ophthalmopathy from stable hyperthyroidism was achieved by a 13 V-J model. Most thyroid clonotypes with frequency above 0.001 were detected in blood.

The TCR beta CDR3 regions underwent amplification using RNA transcripts as the source. The primer set for the first-round RT-PCR of the TCR CDR3 was HTBI. TCRdb re-called the multiplex PCR reads with MiXCR, one entry per CDR3 protein. Of roughly 380,000 distinct CDR3 sequences in the sample, around an eighth were seen once. Germline V gene lookup returns CDR1 SGHVS and CDR2 FQNEAQ. The CDR3 is 15 residues long. The germline V and J ends were trimmed by 5 bases and 8 bases, with 19 bases remaining between them. The diagnoses drew upon clinical symptoms, serum thyroxine and TRAb, thyroid ultrasound and orbital computed tomography. For this clonotype: The antigen is not known.

Sequencing was done on a sample of blood. This rearrangement joins TRBV7-8 to TRBJ2-1, with D maybe TRBD2 (7 bases). The source of this sequence is a young man with Graves' hyperthyroidism that later progressed to Graves' ophthalmopathy. The CDR3 here is CASSPREGGRDEQFF. The CDR3 nucleotides read TGTGCCAGCAGCCCCCGAGAGGGGGGGAGGGATGAGCAGTTCTTC.